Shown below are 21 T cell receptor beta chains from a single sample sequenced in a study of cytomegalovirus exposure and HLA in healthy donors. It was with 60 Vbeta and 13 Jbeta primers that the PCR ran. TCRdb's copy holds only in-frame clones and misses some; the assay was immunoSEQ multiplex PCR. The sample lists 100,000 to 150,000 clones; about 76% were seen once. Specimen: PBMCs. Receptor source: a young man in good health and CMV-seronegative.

The chain's CDR3 is CASSVGRGASTEAFF. The CDR3 coding sequence is TGTGCCAGCAGCGTAGGCCGGGGGGCGAGCACTGAAGCTTTCTTT. V usage is TRBV9 and J usage is TRBJ1-1, with a possible D match to TRBD1 (6 bases). Germline CDR1 reads SGDLS; CDR2 reads YYNGEE. Trimming removed 0 bases at V and 4 bases at J, with 13 bases between. This CDR3 has 15 residues.

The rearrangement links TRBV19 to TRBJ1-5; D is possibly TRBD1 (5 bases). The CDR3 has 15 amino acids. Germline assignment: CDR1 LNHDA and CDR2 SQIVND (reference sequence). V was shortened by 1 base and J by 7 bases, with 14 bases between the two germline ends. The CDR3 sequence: CASSIGAGIVQPQHF. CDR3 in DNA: TGTGCCAGTAGTATAGGGGCAGGGATAGTACAGCCCCAGCATTTT. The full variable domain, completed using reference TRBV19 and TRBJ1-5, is DGGITQSPKYLFRKEGQNVTLSCEQNLNHDAMYWYRQDPGQGLRLIYYSQIVNDFQKGDIAEGYSVSREKKESFPLTVTSAQKNPTAFYLCASSIGAGIVQPQHFGDGTRLSIL.

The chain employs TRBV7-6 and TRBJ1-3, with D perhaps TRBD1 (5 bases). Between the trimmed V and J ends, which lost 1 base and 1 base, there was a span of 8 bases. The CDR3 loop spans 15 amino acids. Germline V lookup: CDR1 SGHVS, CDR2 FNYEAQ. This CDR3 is CASSLGQGSGNTIYF. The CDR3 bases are TGTGCCAGCAGCTTAGGCCAGGGTTCTGGAAACACCATATATTTT. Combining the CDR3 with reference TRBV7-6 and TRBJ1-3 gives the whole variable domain GAGVSQSPRYKVTKRGQDVALRCDPISGHVSLYWYRQALGQGPEFLTYFNYEAQQDKSGLPNDRFSAERPEGSISTLTIQRTEQRDSAMYRCASSLGQGSGNTIYFGEGSWLTVV.

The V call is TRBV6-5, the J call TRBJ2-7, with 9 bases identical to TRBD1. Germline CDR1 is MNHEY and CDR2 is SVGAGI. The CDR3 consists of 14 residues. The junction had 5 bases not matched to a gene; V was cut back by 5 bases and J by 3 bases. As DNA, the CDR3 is TGTGCCAGCAGTAAACCGGGACAGGGCTACGAGCAGTACTTC. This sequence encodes CASSKPGQGYEQYF.

CDR3 sequence: CASSLALRGEAFF. CDR3 sequence (DNA): TGTGCCAGCAGCTTAGCGCTGCGGGGTGAAGCTTTCTTT. The J gene is TRBJ1-1, the V gene TRBV11-2; D is unresolved. The V and J ends lost 1 base and 7 bases respectively, with 10 bases between them. Germline V gene sequence: CDR1 SGHAT, CDR2 FQNNGV. The CDR3 has 13 amino acids.

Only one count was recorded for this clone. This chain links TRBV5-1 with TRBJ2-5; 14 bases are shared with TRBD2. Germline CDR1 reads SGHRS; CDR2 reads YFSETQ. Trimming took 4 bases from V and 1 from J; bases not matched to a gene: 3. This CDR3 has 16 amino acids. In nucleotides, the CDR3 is TGCGCCAGCAGCGCCGGACTAGCGGGGGGCCAAGAGACCCAGTACTTC. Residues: CASSAGLAGGQETQYF. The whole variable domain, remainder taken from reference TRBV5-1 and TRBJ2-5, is KAGVTQTPRYLIKTRGQQVTLSCSPISGHRSVSWYQQTPGQGLQFLFEYFSETQRNKGNFPGRFSGRQFSNSRSEMNVSTLELGDSALYLCASSAGLAGGQETQYFGPGTRLLVL.

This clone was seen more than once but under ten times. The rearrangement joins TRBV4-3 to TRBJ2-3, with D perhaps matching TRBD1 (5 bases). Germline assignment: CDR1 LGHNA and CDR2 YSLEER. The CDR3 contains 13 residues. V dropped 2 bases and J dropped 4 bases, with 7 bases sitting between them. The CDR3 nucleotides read TGCGCCAGCAGCCAACAGGGCGCAGATACGCAGTATTTT. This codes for CASSQQGADTQYF.

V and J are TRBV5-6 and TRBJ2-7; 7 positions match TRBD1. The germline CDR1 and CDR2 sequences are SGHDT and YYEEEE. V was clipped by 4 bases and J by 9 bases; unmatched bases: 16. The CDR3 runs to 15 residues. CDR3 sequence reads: CASSQLPDRAYGQYF. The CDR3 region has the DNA TGTGCCAGCAGCCAACTTCCCGACAGGGCCTATGGGCAGTACTTC. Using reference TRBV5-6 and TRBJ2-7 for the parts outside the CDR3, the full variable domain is DAGVTQSPTHLIKTRGQQVTLRCSPKSGHDTVSWYQQALGQGPQFIFQYYEEEERQRGNFPDRFSGHQFPNYSSELNVNALLLGDSALYLCASSQLPDRAYGQYFGPGTRLTVT.

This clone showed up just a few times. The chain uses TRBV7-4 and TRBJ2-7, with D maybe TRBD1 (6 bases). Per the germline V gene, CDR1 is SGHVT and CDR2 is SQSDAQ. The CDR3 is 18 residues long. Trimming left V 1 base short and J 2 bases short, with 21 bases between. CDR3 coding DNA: TGTGCCAGCAGCTTAGTAATGAAAAGGACAGTTCTTACCTACGAGCAGTACTTC. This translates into CASSLVMKRTVLTYEQYF.

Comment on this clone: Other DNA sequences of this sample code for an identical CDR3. CDR3 DNA: TGCGCCAGCAGCCAAAGAAGCGGGGGGCTGGGAGCTTTCTTT. This gives the protein CASSQRSGGLGAFF. V is TRBV4-3 and J is TRBJ1-1, with D perhaps TRBD1 (6 bases). This CDR3 comprises 14 residues. Germline CDR1 LGHNA, CDR2 YSLEER. The V gene lost 2 bases and the J gene lost 10 bases, with 17 bases spanning the gap.

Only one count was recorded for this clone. The CDR3 spells CASSSDSILGSPLHF. In DNA, the CDR3 is TGTGCCAGCAGCTCCGACTCTATTCTCGGGTCACCCCTCCACTTT. The chain uses TRBV7-6 and TRBJ1-6; D call uncertain. Trimming removed 4 bases at V and 10 bases at J, with 17 bases between. The CDR3 has 15 amino acids. CDR1 and CDR2 from the germline V gene are SGHVS and FNYEAQ. Variable domain in full (rest from reference TRBV7-6 and TRBJ1-6): GAGVSQSPRYKVTKRGQDVALRCDPISGHVSLYWYRQALGQGPEFLTYFNYEAQQDKSGLPNDRFSAERPEGSISTLTIQRTEQRDSAMYRCASSSDSILGSPLHFGNGTRLTVT.

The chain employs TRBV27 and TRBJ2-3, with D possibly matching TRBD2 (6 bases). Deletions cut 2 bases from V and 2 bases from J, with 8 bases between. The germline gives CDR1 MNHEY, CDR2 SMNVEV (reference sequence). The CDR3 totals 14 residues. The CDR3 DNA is TGTGCCAGCAGTTTAGCGGGACCCACAGATACGCAGTATTTT. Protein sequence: CASSLAGPTDTQYF.

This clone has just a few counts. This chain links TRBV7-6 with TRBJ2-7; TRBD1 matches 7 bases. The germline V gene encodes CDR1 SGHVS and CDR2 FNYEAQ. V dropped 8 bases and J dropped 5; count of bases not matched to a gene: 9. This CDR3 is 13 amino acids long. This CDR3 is CASHNRGSHEQYF. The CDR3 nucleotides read TGTGCCAGCCACAACAGGGGCAGCCACGAGCAGTACTTC.

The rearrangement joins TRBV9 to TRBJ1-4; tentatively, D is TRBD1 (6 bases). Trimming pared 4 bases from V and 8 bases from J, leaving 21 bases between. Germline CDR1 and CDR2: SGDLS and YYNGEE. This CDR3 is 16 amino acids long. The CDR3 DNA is TGTGCCAGCAGCCCAAGTCAGGGGCAGAGGGGCGAAAAACTGTTTTTT. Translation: CASSPSQGQRGEKLFF.

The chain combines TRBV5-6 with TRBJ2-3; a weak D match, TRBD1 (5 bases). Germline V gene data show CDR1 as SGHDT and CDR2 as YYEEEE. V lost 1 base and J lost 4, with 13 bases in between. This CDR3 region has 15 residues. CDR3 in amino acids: CASSLNQGAADTQYF. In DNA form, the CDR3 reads TGTGCCAGCAGCTTGAATCAAGGGGCGGCAGATACGCAGTATTTT.

The CDR3 bases are TGTGCCAGCTCACCGAAGACACAAGATTCACCCCTCCACTTT. It translates to CASSPKTQDSPLHF. The gene calls are TRBV18 and TRBJ1-6; D is ambiguous. The V end was cut by 3 bases, the J end by 8 bases, with 11 bases between. The CDR3 sequence is 14 residues long. In germline, CDR1 is KGHSH, CDR2 LQKENI. The whole variable domain, remainder taken from reference TRBV18 and TRBJ1-6, is NAGVMQNPRHLVRRRGQEARLRCSPMKGHSHVYWYRQLPEEGLKFMVYLQKENIIDESGMPKERFSAEFPKEGPSILRIQQVVRGDSAAYFCASSPKTQDSPLHFGNGTRLTVT.

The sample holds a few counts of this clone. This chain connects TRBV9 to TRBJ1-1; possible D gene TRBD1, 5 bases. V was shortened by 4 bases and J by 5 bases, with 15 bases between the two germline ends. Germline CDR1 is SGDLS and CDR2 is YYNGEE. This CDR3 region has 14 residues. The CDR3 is CASSPQGGRTEAFF. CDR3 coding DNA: TGTGCCAGCAGCCCCCAGGGAGGCAGGACTGAAGCTTTCTTT.

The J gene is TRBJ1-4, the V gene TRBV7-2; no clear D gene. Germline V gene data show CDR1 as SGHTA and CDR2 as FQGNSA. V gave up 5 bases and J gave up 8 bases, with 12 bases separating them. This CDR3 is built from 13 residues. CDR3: CASSRSTGEKLFF. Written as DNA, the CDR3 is TGTGCCAGCAGCCGGTCCACGGGGGAAAAACTGTTTTTT. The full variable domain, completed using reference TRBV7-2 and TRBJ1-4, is GAGVSQSPSNKVTEKGKDVELRCDPISGHTALYWYRQSLGQGLEFLIYFQGNSAPDKSGLPSDRFSAERTGGSVSTLTIQRTQQEDSAVYLCASSRSTGEKLFFGSGTQLSVL.

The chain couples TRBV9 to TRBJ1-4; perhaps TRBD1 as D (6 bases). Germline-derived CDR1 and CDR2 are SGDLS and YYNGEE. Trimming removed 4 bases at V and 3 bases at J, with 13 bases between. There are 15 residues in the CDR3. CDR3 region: CASSPPRTANEKLFF. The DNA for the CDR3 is TGTGCCAGCAGCCCACCCCGGACAGCTAATGAAAAACTGTTTTTT.

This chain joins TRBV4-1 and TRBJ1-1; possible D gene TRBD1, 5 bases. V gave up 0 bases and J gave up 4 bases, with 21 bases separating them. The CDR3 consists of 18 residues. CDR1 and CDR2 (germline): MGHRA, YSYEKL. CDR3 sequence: CASSQETGAGLSATEAFF. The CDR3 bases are TGCGCCAGCAGCCAAGAAACGGGAGCAGGGTTGAGCGCCACTGAAGCTTTCTTT.

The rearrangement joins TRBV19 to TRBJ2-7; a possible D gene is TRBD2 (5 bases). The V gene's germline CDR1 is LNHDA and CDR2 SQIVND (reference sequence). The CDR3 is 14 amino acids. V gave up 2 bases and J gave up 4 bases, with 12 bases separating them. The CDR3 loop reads CASSIIGRRYEQYF. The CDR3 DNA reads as TGTGCCAGTAGTATAATTGGCAGGAGGTACGAGCAGTACTTC.